A selection of T cell receptor beta chains follows, all from one sample in a study of blood T cell repertoires in COVID-19. This table comes from immunoSEQ multiplex PCR, and its TCRdb copy is limited to in-frame clones, with some not included. The sample lists a few hundred thousand clones, approximately 87% occurring once. Sequenced sample: peripheral blood. The receptors derive from a woman aged 45-65 years with acute or convalescent COVID-19. Both conserved end residues are part of each CDR3. A D gene is named only where the DNA matches it firmly. Some rows mark clone size as missing; the rest say once, few, many or name a class of expanded clone.

abundance | j_gene | v_gene | d_gene | CDR3nt | CDR3aa
. | TRBJ1-3 | TRBV4-1 | TRBD1 | TGCGCCAGCAGCCACGGGACAGGGGGCACCTCTGGAAACACCATATATTTT | CASSHGTGGTSGNTIYF
. | TRBJ1-3 | TRBV4-3 | . | TGCGCCAGCAGCCAAGACAGGGAAGCCGGAAACACCATATATTTT | CASSQDREAGNTIYF
once | TRBJ1-1 | TRBV5-5 | . | TGTGCCAGCAGCCCTCAAACAGCGAACACTGAAGCTTTCTTT | CASSPQTANTEAFF
. | TRBJ1-1 | TRBV15 | TRBD1 | TGTGCCACCAGCAGGGTCATCGGGACAGGGCCCACTGAAGCTTTCTTT | CATSRVIGTGPTEAFF
. | TRBJ2-5 | TRBV29-1 | TRBD1 | TGCAGCGTCCGGACAGGGGGCCAAGAGACCCAGTACTTC | CSVRTGGQETQYF
few | TRBJ2-2 | TRBV14 | TRBD2 | TGTGCCAGCAGCCCCCTAGCGGGAGGGCCGAGAGGGACCGGGGAGCTGTTTTTT | CASSPLAGGPRGTGELFF
. | TRBJ1-5 | TRBV9 | . | TGTGCCAGCAGCGCGCAGGGGTTGGACAATCAGCCCCAGCATTTT | CASSAQGLDNQPQHF
. | TRBJ2-7 | TRBV9 | . | TGTGCCAGCAGCCTCGGGGCGGGACTTTACTCCTACGAGCAGTACTTC | CASSLGAGLYSYEQYF
. | TRBJ1-5 | TRBV28 | TRBD1 | TGTGCCAGCAGACCAACCGGGACAGGGGGGAATGGGCCCCAGCATTTT | CASRPTGTGGNGPQHF
few | TRBJ1-6 | TRBV14 | . | TGTGCCAGCAGCCAAGAGGGGCTAAGCGATTTTTGGAAATACGCGCCCCTCCACTTT | CASSQEGLSDFWKYAPLHF
. | TRBJ2-1 | TRBV5-1 | . | TGCGCCAGCAGCTATGGCGGCGCGATAAGCCGGTACAATGAGCAGTTCTTC | CASSYGGAISRYNEQFF
. | TRBJ1-5 | TRBV7-9 | TRBD1 | TGTGCCAGCAGCTTAGGGACAGGGTTTATTTATAGCAATCAGCCCCAGCATTTT | CASSLGTGFIYSNQPQHF
. | TRBJ2-3 | TRBV7-2 | . | TGTGCCAGCAGCTTAAGTACGGCAGATACGCAGTATTTT | CASSLSTADTQYF
. | TRBJ2-1 | TRBV4-1 | . | TGCGCCAGCAGCCCGCAGGACCTAGCCCTTCGCTACAATGAGCAGTTCTTC | CASSPQDLALRYNEQFF
. | TRBJ2-3 | TRBV27 | TRBD2 | TGTGCCAGCAGCTTGGGCACTAGCGGGAGCTTTACAGATACGCAGTATTTT | CASSLGTSGSFTDTQYF
once | TRBJ2-7 | TRBV6-5 | . | TGTGCCAGCAGCACGCCACCACGAGCCACCGAGCAGTACTTC | CASSTPPRATEQYF
. | TRBJ2-4 | TRBV28 | . | TGTGCCAGCAGTTTATCGTCGGCGGTCATTCAGTACTTC | CASSLSSAVIQYF
. | TRBJ1-1 | TRBV6-5 | TRBD1 | TGTGCCAGCAGTTACAACAGGGGGTGGTCTGAAGCTTTCTTT | CASSYNRGWSEAFF
. | TRBJ1-6 | TRBV19 | . | TGTGCCAGTAGTATCCGCGACAGTGAATCAGAAAATTCACCCCTCCACTTT | CASSIRDSESENSPLHF
. | TRBJ2-5 | TRBV3-1/TRBV3-2 | . | TGTGCCAGCAGCCAGACGCCGGGGACCCAGTACTTC | CASSQTPGTQYF
. | TRBJ1-1 | TRBV27 | . | TGTGCCAGCAGTTTATCCCTTCTGATGAGCACTGAAGCTTTCTTT | CASSLSLLMSTEAFF
. | TRBJ1-5 | TRBV4-1 | . | TGCGCCAGCAGCCAAGGCTTGACTAGCGATCAGCCCCAGCATTTT | CASSQGLTSDQPQHF
. | TRBJ2-2 | TRBV4-2 | . | TGTGCCAGCAGCCCGGACGAAGGGAGGAACACCGGGGAGCTGTTTTTT | CASSPDEGRNTGELFF
. | TRBJ2-5 | TRBV12-5 | TRBD2 | TGTGCTAGTGGTCCGGGACTAGCCGTAGAGACCCAGTACTTC | CASGPGLAVETQYF
. | TRBJ2-1 | TRBV29-1 | TRBD1 | TGCAGCGTTCACGGACAGGGGCAGAACAATGAGCAGTTCTTC | CSVHGQGQNNEQFF
. | TRBJ2-7 | TRBV2 | . | TGTGCCAGCAAATCAGGACAGATGTACGAGCAGTACTTC | CASKSGQMYEQYF
. | TRBJ2-1 | TRBV5-4 | TRBD2 | TGTGCCAGCAGCCCGACTAGCGGGAGGTACAATGAGCAGTTCTTC | CASSPTSGRYNEQFF
. | TRBJ2-7 | TRBV10-2 | TRBD2 | TGCGCCAGCCGCGCTACGGTTGGTAGCGGGAGAGTCTCCTACGAGCAGTACTTC | CASRATVGSGRVSYEQYF
. | TRBJ2-2 | TRBV18 | . | TGTGCCAGCTCACCCCAGGGCTCCCACACCGGGGAGCTGTTTTTT | CASSPQGSHTGELFF